The source of this TCR beta chain is a study of cytomegalovirus exposure and HLA in healthy donors. Study results and caveats: The study flagged some 170 TCR beta chains as cytomegalovirus-associated. Among the most significant clusters, several appeared linked to common viral pathogens in a later analysis. The only immune exposure information that was available was CMV serostatus.

As concerns this clone: As yet, its antigen is unknown.

Primers for the PCR totalled 60 Vbeta and 13 Jbeta. The repertoire was sequenced with immunoSEQ multiplex PCR; TCRdb's copy has only in-frame clones and lacks some. Of tens of thousands of clones listed, 80% to 90% are singletons. V shed 5 bases, J shed 3 bases, and the junction held 7 bases outside the gene matches. This CDR3 spans 15 amino acids. Per germline, CDR1 SEHNR and CDR2 FQNEAQ (reference sequence). The sample taken for sequencing was PBMCs. The gene calls are TRBV7-9 and TRBJ1-5; the match to TRBD1 covers 7 bases. The sequence derives from a woman younger than 45 in good health and CMV-seropositive. CDR3 nucleotides: TGTGCCAGCAGCAGAACAGGGGACATCAATCAGCCCCAGCATTTT. Amino acids: CASSRTGDINQPQHF.